The clone carrying this T cell receptor (beta chain) was found a few times. The data derive from a study of blood T cell repertoires in COVID-19. Study details: Italy, Spain and the United States were the sources of the convalescent and acute COVID-19 samples.

The length of the CDR3 is 14 residues. Germline V lookup: CDR1 SGHNT, CDR2 YYREEE (reference sequence). After removal of 3 bases from V and 8 bases from J, the junction contained 9 bases not matched to a gene. TCRdb's copy holds only in-frame clones and misses some; the assay was immunoSEQ multiplex PCR. Of just over 95,000 clones in the sample, about 81% were seen once. The chain has TRBV5-4 and TRBJ1-2, with 8 bases identical to TRBD1. The receptor comes from a man between 60 and 70 years old with acute or convalescent COVID-19. The sample consisted of peripheral blood. The CDR3 DNA reads TGTGCCAGCAGCTGGACAGGGACCACGCAGGGCTACACCTTC. Translated, it gives CASSWTGTTQGYTF. Using reference TRBV5-4 and TRBJ1-2 for the parts outside the CDR3, the full variable domain is ETGVTQSPTHLIKTRGQQVTLRCSSQSGHNTVSWYQQALGQGPQFIFQYYREEENGRGNFPPRFSGLQFPNYSSELNVNALELDDSALYLCASSWTGTTQGYTFGSGTRLTVV.